This paragraph covers one T cell receptor beta chain sequence. Other DNA sequences within the sample encode an identical CDR3. The repertoire was sequenced with immunoSEQ multiplex PCR; TCRdb's copy has only in-frame clones and lacks some. The data hold 300,000 to 400,000 clones, with more than 70% observed a single time. Deletions cut 7 bases from V and 5 bases from J, with 9 bases between. The CDR3 spans 12 residues. CDR1 is LNHDA, CDR2 SQIVND, per germline (reference sequence). The sample belongs to a study of blood T cell repertoires in COVID-19. About the research overall: Researchers got acute and convalescent COVID-19 samples from the United States, Italy and Spain.

The gene calls are TRBV19 and TRBJ1-5; maybe TRBD1 (5 bases). The sequenced sample was peripheral blood. The clonotype was recovered from a man between 25 and 39 years old with active or convalescent COVID-19. CDR3 sequence (DNA): TGTGCCAGTACCCTGGGGCATCAGCCCCAGCATTTT. It specifies CASTLGHQPQHF.